These 5 T cell receptor beta chains originate from one sample sequenced in a study of cytomegalovirus exposure and HLA in healthy donors. Measured with immunoSEQ multiplex PCR; TCRdb has only the in-frame clones, and not every one. The table lists roughly 200,000 clones, roughly 84% of them singletons, with about 2.8% in the top ten. Sequencing was performed on PBMCs. The source is a young woman in good health and CMV-seropositive.

The rearrangement uses TRBV5-4 and TRBJ2-5; 11 bases match TRBD1. The J segment lost 3 bases and the V segment lost 5 bases, leaving 6 bases of the junction unmatched. This CDR3 region has 15 residues. CDR1 and CDR2 from the germline V gene are SGHNT and YYREEE (reference sequence). The CDR3 nucleotides read TGTGCCAGCAGGTGGGGACAGGGGGGAGAAGAGACCCAGTACTTC. Its translation: CASRWGQGGEETQYF.

The rearrangement links TRBV2 to TRBJ1-1; the match to TRBD1 covers 9 bases. With 6 bases clipped from V and 7 bases from J, the junction kept 6 bases outside the gene matches. Germline loops: CDR1 SNHLY, CDR2 FYNNEI. This CDR3 spans 13 amino acids. The CDR3 nucleotides are TGTGCCAGCAGGACAGGGGGGTATGATGAAGCTTTCTTT. As protein: CASRTGGYDEAFF.

The count of this clone is one. The chain combines TRBV5-5 with TRBJ2-7; weak D call: TRBD2 (5 bases). There are 12 residues in the CDR3. Looked up from germline, CDR1 is SGHKS and CDR2 is YYEKEE (reference sequence). V dropped 2 bases and J dropped 3 bases, with 6 bases sitting between them. CDR3 DNA: TGTGCCAGCAGCTTAGACTACTACGAGCAGTACTTC. Protein product: CASSLDYYEQYF.

The rearrangement links TRBV5-4 to TRBJ2-7; D is undetermined. Germline values: CDR1 SGHNT, CDR2 YYREEE (reference sequence). This CDR3 has 14 residues. Deletions cut 0 bases from V and 0 bases from J, with 7 bases between. CDR3 DNA sequence: TGTGCCAGCAGCTTGGCCGCGAGCTCCTACGAGCAGTACTTC. This gives the protein CASSLAASSYEQYF.

The gene calls are TRBV5-6 and TRBJ1-6; a possible D gene is TRBD1 (5 bases). Trimming pared 0 bases from V and 14 bases from J, leaving 15 bases between. The CDR3 loop spans 14 amino acids. Germline CDR1 reads SGHDT; CDR2 reads YYEEEE. CDR3 in amino acids: CASSLGRGSGALHF. In DNA, the CDR3 is TGTGCCAGCAGCTTGGGTCGGGGGAGTGGTGCCCTCCACTTT. The full variable domain, in which reference TRBV5-6 and TRBJ1-6 provide the parts outside the CDR3, is DAGVTQSPTHLIKTRGQQVTLRCSPKSGHDTVSWYQQALGQGPQFIFQYYEEEERQRGNFPDRFSGHQFPNYSSELNVNALLLGDSALYLCASSLGRGSGALHFGNGTRLTVT.